Described below is a single T cell receptor beta chain sequence and its context. This entry is derived from a study of blood T cell repertoires in COVID-19. For the study at large: Specimens from acute and convalescent COVID-19 originated in the United States, Italy and Spain. T cells, B-cell-depleted T cells, or PBMCs supplied cDNA or gDNA.

How the authors handled the data: Estimation of nucleated cell counts relied on the amplification of reference gene primers. The table came from immunoSEQ multiplex PCR; TCRdb's copy has only in-frame clones and leaves some out. Clone size and V and J calls were adopted from that table, with D and trimming inferred from the DNA. The table shows some 260,000 clones, with around 83% occurring only once. Trimming shortened V by 0 bases and J by 8 bases, and 19 bases separated the two germline ends. Germline values: CDR1 MGHRA, CDR2 YSYEKL. There are 16 residues in the CDR3. This TCR was sampled from an elderly man with acute or convalescent COVID-19. The J gene is TRBJ1-2, the V gene TRBV4-1, with D possibly matching TRBD1 (6 bases). Sequencing was carried out using peripheral blood. CDR3 coding DNA: TGCGCCAGCAGCCAAGATGGGGGGGCTACCACGCGGGGCTACACCTTC. Encoded protein: CASSQDGGATTRGYTF.